The clone carrying this T cell receptor (beta chain) was detected only once. The target antigen is unknown. The data were taken from a study of cytomegalovirus exposure and HLA in healthy donors. Study-wide results and caveats: With high specificity and sensitivity, the classifier reportedly diagnosed cytomegalovirus status. An analysis was carried out later, and it reportedly showed fewer N-insertions in an Asian-associated ancestry cluster than the approximately 700-donor mean.

The CDR3 is made up of 15 amino acids. V was clipped by 2 bases and J by 0 bases; unmatched bases: 2. The germline V gene encodes CDR1 SGHNT and CDR2 YYREEE (reference sequence). With 60 Vbeta and 13 Jbeta primers, the PCR was carried out. Sequenced by immunoSEQ multiplex PCR; TCRdb stores in-frame clones only, minus some. Of about 130,000 clones detected, about 74% appear once; the ten largest clones hold over 2.5%. The rearrangement links TRBV5-4 to TRBJ2-3, with TRBD2 identical over 8 bases. The sequence came from a man in his forties in good health and CMV-seronegative. Material for sequencing was PBMCs. The CDR3 coding sequence is TGTGCCAGCAGCTTAGCGGGGGCTAGCACAGATACGCAGTATTTT. Its protein product is CASSLAGASTDTQYF.